One sample yielded the 17 T cell receptor beta chains listed below, sequenced in a study of T cells in Graves' hyperthyroidism and ophthalmopathy. The TCR beta CDR3 regions underwent amplification using RNA transcripts as the source. During a first-round RT-PCR of the TCR CDR3, the HTBI primer set was used. TCRdb reanalysed the multiplex PCR reads using MiXCR and keeps one entry per CDR3 protein. The table records 500,000 to 550,000 distinct CDR3 sequences, roughly 20% of them present only once. The sample taken for sequencing was blood. The receptors shown here come from a man between 18 and 35 years old with Graves' hyperthyroidism.

The rearrangement uses TRBV28 and TRBJ1-2; D is unclear. V was shortened by 3 bases and J by 4 bases, with 12 bases between the two germline ends. The CDR3 loop spans 14 amino acids. The germline gives CDR1 MDHEN, CDR2 SYDVKM. The CDR3 loop reads CASSLSLGFYGYTF. DNA of the CDR3: TGTGCCAGCAGTTTGAGTTTAGGATTCTATGGCTACACCTTC.

This clonotype was detected ten times or more. The chain uses TRBV2 and TRBJ2-5, with D possibly being TRBD2 (6 bases). Deletions cut 11 bases from V and 1 base from J, with 8 bases between. CDR3 length: 11 amino acids. Germline CDR1 and CDR2: SNHLY and FYNNEI. CDR3 residues: CAGGFQETQYF. The CDR3 DNA follows: TGTGCCGGGGGGTTCCAAGAGACCCAGTACTTC.

V and J are TRBV12-3 or TRBV12-4 and TRBJ2-2; D is tentatively TRBD1 or TRBD2 (5 bases each). The CDR3 runs to 15 residues. Trimming left V 4 bases short and J 7 bases short, with 16 bases between. Written as DNA, the CDR3 is TGTGCCAGCAGTTGGACCGTCGTGAGGGGCGGGGAGCTGTTTTTT. It yields the protein CASSWTVVRGGELFF.

There are a few counts of this clonotype. The chain links TRBV7-2 to TRBJ2-5, with 8 nucleotides matching TRBD2. The CDR3 runs 16 residues. After removal of 3 bases from V and 4 bases from J, the junction contained 10 bases not matched to a gene. The germline CDR1 and CDR2 sequences are SGHTA and FQGNSA. The CDR3 region has the DNA TGTGCCAGCAGCTTTACCACAGGTAGCGGGGTAGAGACCCAGTACTTC. This sequence encodes CASSFTTGSGVETQYF.

This clonotype was observed a single time. J is TRBJ2-7 and V is TRBV12-3 or TRBV12-4; D uncertain. The CDR3 extends over 13 amino acids. The CDR3 sequence: CASSLGGTYEQDV. The CDR3 region has the DNA TGTGCCAGCAGTTTAGGGGGTACCTACGAGCAGGACGTC.

V usage is TRBV5-1 and J usage is TRBJ2-3; D perhaps matches TRBD1 (6 bases). Germline CDR1 and CDR2: SGHRS and YFSETQ. The CDR3 is made up of 16 amino acids. With 0 bases removed from V and 6 bases from J, the gap between germline ends came to 17 bases. This chain's CDR3 is CASSLEGVDTGDTQYF. The CDR3, as DNA: TGCGCCAGCAGCTTGGAGGGGGTCGACACAGGGGATACGCAGTATTTT. The entire variable domain, with the rest obtained from reference TRBV5-1 and TRBJ2-3, is as follows: KAGVTQTPRYLIKTRGQQVTLSCSPISGHRSVSWYQQTPGQGLQFLFEYFSETQRNKGNFPGRFSGRQFSNSRSEMNVSTLELGDSALYLCASSLEGVDTGDTQYFGPGTRLTVL.

This clonotype has a handful of counts. The rearrangement uses TRBV12-3 or TRBV12-4 and TRBJ1-2; tentative D call: TRBD1 (5 bases). Trimming stripped 4 bases from V and 6 bases from J, with 18 bases between. The CDR3 has 15 amino acids. Here the CDR3 DNA reads TGTGCCAGCAGTTCTGACGGGGGTTTTGAGCATGGCTACACCTTC. This translates into CASSSDGGFEHGYTF.

For this clonotype: Because it lacks the conserved phenylalanine or tryptophan at the end, this CDR3 is likely a read error. The DNA is omitted, as the CDR3 cannot be located on it reliably, and the CDR3 follows TCRdb's listing. J is TRBJ1-5 and V is TRBV20-1. The CDR3 is 13 residues long, ends included. Per the germline V gene, CDR1 is DFQATT and CDR2 is SNEGSKA (reference sequence). CDR3 residues: CSARGSGNQPQHL.

This clonotype was seen many times. The chain uses TRBV19 and TRBJ2-7; TRBD1 agrees at 7 bases. The CDR3 extends over 17 amino acids. Germline loops: CDR1 LNHDA, CDR2 SQIVND (reference sequence). Unmatched junction bases numbered 10, after V lost 1 base and J lost 1 base. The CDR3 DNA is TGTGCCAGTAGTATAGCTAAACCCTCGACAGGGTCCTACGAGCAGTACTTC. Translating it yields CASSIAKPSTGSYEQYF.

The chain uses TRBV5-1 and TRBJ2-7; D not resolved. CDR3 length: 14 residues. The germline V gene has CDR1 SGHRS and CDR2 YFSETQ. V lost 2 bases to trimming and J lost 5 bases, with 14 bases between them. The CDR3 region is CASSFGSRENEQYF. CDR3 DNA: TGCGCCAGCAGCTTCGGGTCTCGAGAGAACGAGCAGTACTTC.

This clonotype was detected ten times or more. The rearrangement links TRBV3-1 to TRBJ2-5, with D tentatively TRBD1 (5 bases). Trimming stripped 3 bases from V and 5 bases from J, with 19 bases between. Germline assignment: CDR1 LGHDT and CDR2 YNNKEL (reference sequence). The CDR3 contains 16 residues. The CDR3 loop reads CASSHPTVSDWETQYF. CDR3 nucleotides: TGTGCCAGCAGCCATCCGACAGTGTCGGATTGGGAGACCCAGTACTTC.

The rearrangement joins TRBV5-6 to TRBJ1-5, with D perhaps TRBD1 (6 bases). The CDR3 totals 14 residues. V lost 0 bases and J lost 7, with 11 bases in between. Germline V CDR1 and CDR2: SGHDT, YYEEEE. Here the CDR3 reads CASSLGGAEQPQHF. The CDR3 bases are TGTGCCAGCAGCTTGGGGGGGGCAGAGCAGCCCCAGCATTTT.

V gene TRBV12-3 or TRBV12-4 combines with J gene TRBJ1-3, with D unclear. The germline V and J ends were trimmed by 7 bases and 0 bases, with 19 bases remaining between them. This CDR3 region has 17 residues. The CDR3 region is CASTPFRSLSSGNTIYF. In nucleotides, the CDR3 is TGTGCCAGCACCCCGTTTCGATCCCTTTCCTCTGGAAACACCATATATTTT.

This clonotype was found many times. The V and J genes are TRBV12-3 or TRBV12-4 and TRBJ2-7, with 13 bases matching TRBD2. V trimming: 6 bases; J trimming: 0 bases; junction bases outside the gene matches: 11. This CDR3 spans 18 amino acids. As DNA, the CDR3 is TGTGCCAGCAGCCAGCTGACTAGCGGGGGGCCCTTCTCCTACGAGCAGTACTTC. The encoded protein is CASSQLTSGGPFSYEQYF.

The V and J genes are TRBV4-3 and TRBJ1-6; 7 bases are shared with TRBD1. The CDR3 spans 17 residues. V gave up 2 bases and J gave up 6 bases; unmatched junction bases: 10. Germline CDR1 reads LGHNA; CDR2 reads YSLEER. The CDR3 DNA reads TGCGCCAGCAGCCAACGTCCACAGGGGCCCGTTAATTCACCCCTCCACTTT. This encodes CASSQRPQGPVNSPLHF.

This clonotype was recorded at least ten times. This chain links TRBV5-8 with TRBJ1-1, with a weak D call TRBD1 (5 bases). Germline CDR1 SGHTS, CDR2 YDEGEE. CDR3 size: 13 residues. V lost 1 base and J lost 3, with 7 bases in between. The CDR3 is CASSLRGYTEAFF. The CDR3 DNA reads TGTGCCAGCAGCTTGCGGGGGTACACTGAAGCTTTCTTT.

The chain links TRBV12-3 or TRBV12-4 to TRBJ2-2, with 10 bases matching TRBD1. With 5 bases clipped from V and 7 bases from J, the junction kept 13 bases outside the gene matches. The CDR3 extends over 17 amino acids. The CDR3 region is CASSPSGGQGLGGELFF. In nucleotides, the CDR3 is TGTGCCAGCAGTCCGTCTGGGGGACAGGGGTTGGGCGGGGAGCTGTTTTTT.